These T cell receptor beta chains were read from a single sample in a study of breast tumors, draining lymph nodes, adjacent tissues. TCRdb recomputed calls from the multiplex PCR reads with MiXCR, one row per CDR3 protein. Here the sample spans some 130,000 distinct CDR3 sequences, approximately 21% being singletons. Sequencing input: axillary lymph node tissue. The receptors were sampled from a female donor with breast cancer. Some clones in this sample may be carry-over from other donors' samples. CDR3s leave out the opening cysteine and the closing phenylalanine or tryptophan.

V gene	J gene	CDR3 protein
TRBV3-1	TRBJ2-1	ASSQKSAGRVAFNEQF
TRBV10-1	TRBJ2-3	ASSASGSPTDTQY
TRBV5-1	TRBJ2-7	ASSWPGQGRNEQY
TRBV2	TRBJ2-1	ASSGEGLAGNEQF
TRBV4-2	TRBJ2-2	ASSQIDTGELF
TRBV20-1	TRBJ2-7	SAVSGSRLNYEQY
TRBV5-5	TRBJ2-1	ASSLTPGQGYNEQF
TRBV4-1	TRBJ1-2	ASSQAGTARHYT
TRBV2	TRBJ2-1	ASKVAGGPVNEQF
TRBV27	TRBJ1-2	ASSPQGNYGYT
TRBV11-2	TRBJ2-7	ASSPEDTVDEQY
TRBV28	TRBJ2-3	ASSLDAGSGDTQY
TRBV5-1	TRBJ1-2	ASSLVPGQGNGNFYGYT
TRBV3-1	TRBJ1-4	ASSPTQGTTNEKLF
TRBV9	TRBJ2-3	ASSPRAGTSGRSSTDTQY
TRBV9	TRBJ1-2	ASNRGALTNYGYT
TRBV18	TRBJ2-7	ASSPREAEQY
TRBV19	TRBJ2-3	ASSQGSGTDTQY
TRBV5-1	TRBJ2-3	ASSLARVHSQY
TRBV12-3/TRBV12-4	TRBJ2-7	ASSLEGSRFSVQY
TRBV5-5	TRBJ2-7	ASSPAYSYEQY
TRBV5-1	TRBJ2-3	ASSLVLAGNTDTQY
TRBV3-1	TRBJ2-5	ASSQLLLAGVGETQY
TRBV5-1	TRBJ2-7	ASSLSTGTGIHEQY
TRBV6-1	TRBJ2-2	ASSGAGELF